This entry lists 7 T cell receptor beta chains sequenced from one sample in a study of cytomegalovirus exposure and HLA in healthy donors. Vbeta (60) and Jbeta (13) primers were used in the PCR. Produced via immunoSEQ multiplex PCR; TCRdb's table is partial and in-frame only. The sample totals some 80,000 clones. The specimen was PBMCs. Receptor source: a woman aged 30 to 39 in good health and CMV-seronegative.

This rearrangement joins TRBV5-8 to TRBJ2-7; perhaps TRBD1 as D (6 bases). Trimming left V 3 bases short and J 0 bases short, with 13 bases between. The CDR3 extends over 15 amino acids. The germline V gene encodes CDR1 SGHTS and CDR2 YDEGEE. CDR3 sequence (DNA): TGTGCCAGCAGCTCCCGACAGGTATCCTCCTACGAGCAGTACTTC. It codes for CASSSRQVSSYEQYF.

This chain uses TRBV4-2 with TRBJ2-2; D is possibly TRBD1 (6 bases). This CDR3 contains 16 residues. CDR1 and CDR2 (germline): LGHNA, YNFKEQ. Trimming pared 3 bases from V and 0 bases from J, leaving 11 bases between. The CDR3 spells CASSHKGVSNTGELFF. The CDR3 nucleotides are TGTGCCAGCAGCCACAAGGGGGTATCGAACACCGGGGAGCTGTTTTTT.

J is TRBJ2-2 and V is TRBV7-9; 7 bases align to TRBD2. Looked up from germline, CDR1 is SEHNR and CDR2 is FQNEAQ (reference sequence). The CDR3 is 15 residues long. V shed 5 bases and J 2 bases; nucleotides not matched to a gene: 5. CDR3 sequence reads: CASSTRDYNTGELFF. CDR3 bases: TGTGCCAGCAGCACACGGGACTATAACACCGGGGAGCTGTTTTTT. Variable domain in full (rest from reference TRBV7-9 and TRBJ2-2): DTGVSQNPRHKITKRGQNVTFRCDPISEHNRLYWYRQTLGQGPEFLTYFQNEAQLEKSRLLSDRFSAERPKGSFSTLEIQRTEQGDSAMYLCASSTRDYNTGELFFGEGSRLTVL.

This chain connects TRBV6-1 to TRBJ1-6, with D possibly matching TRBD1 (6 bases). The CDR3 consists of 14 residues. V shed 8 bases and J shed 3 bases, with 11 bases lying between them. CDR1 is MNHNS, CDR2 SASEGT, per germline. In DNA, the CDR3 is TGTGCCAGCTGCGAGGACAGCTATAATTCACCCCTCCACTTT. This sequence encodes CASCEDSYNSPLHF.

J is TRBJ2-6 and V is TRBV5-1, with TRBD1 identical over 9 bases. This CDR3 is 19 amino acids long. V was clipped by 4 bases and J by 0 bases; unmatched bases: 11. CDR1 SGHRS and CDR2 YFSETQ come from the germline V gene. This CDR3 reads CASSPSTGGPSSGANVLTF. In nucleotides, the CDR3 is TGCGCCAGCAGCCCGTCTACAGGGGGCCCCAGCTCTGGGGCCAACGTCCTGACTTTC. The variable domain in full, with the rest retrieved from reference TRBV5-1 and TRBJ2-6, is KAGVTQTPRYLIKTRGQQVTLSCSPISGHRSVSWYQQTPGQGLQFLFEYFSETQRNKGNFPGRFSGRQFSNSRSEMNVSTLELGDSALYLCASSPSTGGPSSGANVLTFGAGSRLTVL.

The chain recombines TRBV6-6 with TRBJ2-7; D is perhaps TRBD2 (6 bases). This CDR3 has 15 amino acids. V lost 4 bases to trimming and J lost 4 bases, with 17 bases between them. The germline V gene encodes CDR1 MNHNY and CDR2 SVGAGI (reference sequence). DNA of the CDR3: TGTGCCAGCAGTTCTCTCCAGGAGGGACTTTACGAGCAGTACTTC. As protein: CASSSLQEGLYEQYF.

V is TRBV30 and J is TRBJ2-1; TRBD2 aligns across 7 bases. After removal of 2 bases from V and 7 bases from J, the junction contained 2 bases not matched to a gene. The CDR3 length is 12 residues. The germline CDR1 and CDR2 sequences are GTSNPN and SVGIG (reference sequence). The CDR3 is CAWSRSGNEQFF. CDR3 nucleotide sequence: TGTGCCTGGAGTCGTAGCGGGAATGAGCAGTTCTTC.